This T cell receptor beta chain was identified in a study of T cells expressing NK-cell markers. Across the whole study: Sequencing of TCR beta repertoires drew on sorted CD3+CD56+NKG2C+, CD3+CD56+NKG2C- and CD3+CD56-NKG2C+ T cells.

The authors made TCR beta cDNA libraries by 5'RACE template switching. This switching added a universal primer site and UMIs. With the 5' RACE reads reprocessed, TCRdb shows one record per CDR3 protein and no DNA. The data show about 460,000 distinct CDR3 sequences, and the top ten clones hold roughly 1.4%. For this clonotype: Its antigen is as yet unknown.

Study observations and caveats: There remained a lack of clarity about HCMV specificity of expanded NKG2C+ T cell clones. The study found dominant NKG2C+ clonotypes at about 1.0-8% of CD8+ T cells in six donors.

Sequencing input: blood T cells: a sorted CD56 or NKG2C T cell subset, CD4+ or CD8+ T cells, or bulk PBMC T cells (not recorded which). The receptor was isolated from a woman in her fifties or sixties in good health.

CDR3 in amino acids: CSVTRSNNEQFF. The chain carries TRBV20-1 and TRBJ2-1. The germline gives CDR1 DFQATT, CDR2 SNEGSKA (reference sequence). The CDR3 is 12 residues long.